These 19 T cell receptor beta chains share one sample of origin, sequenced in a study of beta chain features in type 1 diabetes. For these TCRs, the target antigens are not known. Study-wide points: In all four CD4+ subsets, TCRB CDR3 length was significantly, moderately reduced in type 1 diabetes.

The isolated RNA, all of it, was reverse transcribed, so expressed TCRB transcripts were what got sequenced. Sequencing was performed with immunoSEQ multiplex PCR; in TCRdb, only in-frame clones are kept and a portion is missing. The sample holds 95,000 to 150,000 clones, 15% to 20% seen once. What was sequenced was central memory CD4+ T cells from blood. These receptors were taken from a man aged 30-40 years with type 1 diabetes.

V is TRBV9 and J is TRBJ2-3; D unclear. The CDR3 loop spans 12 amino acids. The germline CDR1 and CDR2 sequences are SGDLS and YYNGEE. Trimming left V 5 bases short and J 2 bases short, with 6 bases between. CDR3 DNA sequence: TGTGCCAGCAGGGGCACCACAGATACGCAGTATTTT. Encoded protein: CASRGTTDTQYF.

This clone was seen only a few times. The CDR3 is CAISEGQGADTQYF. The CDR3 DNA sequence: TGTGCCATCAGTGAAGGGCAGGGGGCAGATACGCAGTATTTT. The chain links TRBV10-3 to TRBJ2-3; TRBD1 matches at 7 bases. CDR1 is ENHRY, CDR2 SYGVKD, per germline. V dropped 3 bases and J dropped 4; count of bases not matched to a gene: 4. The CDR3 covers 14 residues.

There are a few counts of this clone. The chain has TRBV6-5 and TRBJ2-7; 7 bases are a match to TRBD2. The CDR3 runs 14 residues. Germline CDR1 and CDR2: MNHEY and SVGAGI. V was clipped by 2 bases and J by 3 bases; unmatched bases: 4. For the CDR3, the DNA is TGTGCCAGCAGTTACGACAGCGGGGTCTACGAGCAGTACTTC. Residues: CASSYDSGVYEQYF.

This clone has a handful of counts. Just one base apart from a much larger clone, this may be a read error. Other DNA sequences in this specimen translate into the identical CDR3. The V gene is TRBV9, the J gene TRBJ1-6, with D perhaps matching TRBD1 (6 bases). V shed 0 bases and J shed 9 bases, with 13 bases lying between them. Germline V gene sequence: CDR1 SGDLS, CDR2 YYNGEE. This CDR3 is built from 15 residues. The CDR3 sequence is CASSVEGVGGSPLHF. The CDR3 region has the DNA TGTGCCAGCAGCGTAGAGGGGGTAGGAGGTTCACCCCTCCACTTT.

The chain employs TRBV19 and TRBJ2-1; 10 nucleotides agree with TRBD2. Germline trimming cut 4 bases from V and 0 bases from J; bases unmatched to any gene: 6. The CDR3 has 17 residues. The V gene's germline CDR1 is LNHDA and CDR2 SQIVND (reference sequence). Here the CDR3 reads CASSTGLAARSYNEQFF. In nucleotides, the CDR3 is TGTGCCAGTAGTACCGGACTAGCGGCCCGCTCCTACAATGAGCAGTTCTTC.

V is TRBV29-1 and J is TRBJ2-3; TRBD2 matches at 8 bases. The ends lost 7 bases at V and 5 bases at J; junction bases unmatched: 8. This CDR3 spans 13 amino acids. CDR1 is SQVTM and CDR2 is ANQGSEA in the germline V gene. The CDR3 here is CSARGGHKDTQYF. For the CDR3, the DNA is TGCAGCGCCCGGGGGGGGCATAAAGATACGCAGTATTTT.

The rearrangement uses TRBV7-6 and TRBJ1-1, with D perhaps TRBD1 (6 bases). The CDR3 sequence is 15 residues long. The germline gives CDR1 SGHVS, CDR2 FNYEAQ. Trimming shortened V by 5 bases and J by 0 bases, and 13 bases separated the two germline ends. The CDR3 coding sequence is TGTGCCAGCAGCCCCACGACAGGAGTGAACACTGAAGCTTTCTTT. Protein sequence: CASSPTTGVNTEAFF.

This chain connects TRBV4-2 to TRBJ2-3, with 7 bases that match TRBD2. Unmatched junction bases numbered 2, after V lost 0 bases and J lost 2 bases. There are 15 residues in the CDR3. Germline V gene lookup returns CDR1 LGHNA and CDR2 YNFKEQ. The CDR3 reads CASSQEQRDTDTQYF. In nucleotides, the CDR3 is TGTGCCAGCAGCCAAGAACAGCGGGACACAGATACGCAGTATTTT.

The chain joins TRBV6-5 to TRBJ1-4; 7 bases line up with TRBD1. V trimming: 0 bases; J trimming: 4 bases; junction bases outside the gene matches: 5. The CDR3 has 16 residues. Germline V gene data show CDR1 as MNHEY and CDR2 as SVGAGI. CDR3 DNA sequence: TGTGCCAGCAGTTACTCAGCGACAGGGCTTAATGAAAAACTGTTTTTT. Amino acid sequence: CASSYSATGLNEKLFF.

This clone was observed a few times. The V gene is TRBV4-3, the J gene TRBJ2-3; D unresolved. Germline CDR1 reads LGHNA; CDR2 reads YSLEER. This CDR3 region has 15 residues. Deletions cut 0 bases from V and 2 bases from J, with 9 bases between. CDR3 loop: CASSQEAAATDTQYF. In DNA form, the CDR3 reads TGCGCCAGCAGCCAAGAGGCGGCCGCCACAGATACGCAGTATTTT.

This clone was observed at least ten times. This chain links TRBV6-1 with TRBJ2-3; D remains unclear. V lost 6 bases and J 10 bases, leaving 8 bases between the germline ends. The CDR3 is 10 residues long. Per germline, CDR1 MNHNS and CDR2 SASEGT. CDR3 in amino acids: CASRGPPQYF. CDR3 nucleotide sequence: TGTGCCAGCAGAGGACCCCCGCAGTATTTT.

This clone has just a few counts. The J gene is TRBJ2-7, the V gene TRBV23-1; D remains unclear. TRBV23-1 is known as an ORF, though its function is uncertain. Between the trimmed V and J ends, which lost 0 bases and 0 bases, there was a span of 12 bases. CDR3 length equals 16 residues. This CDR3 is CASSQSWITNSYEQYF. The CDR3 coding sequence is TGCGCCAGCAGTCAATCGTGGATTACGAACTCCTACGAGCAGTACTTC.

V gene TRBV19 combines with J gene TRBJ2-3; 10 positions agree with TRBD2. The junction had 10 bases not matched to a gene; V was cut back by 5 bases and J by 5 bases. Germline values: CDR1 LNHDA, CDR2 SQIVND (reference sequence). The CDR3 contains 16 residues. This CDR3 is CASSALRTSGGDTQYF. CDR3 coding DNA: TGTGCCAGTAGTGCCCTCCGGACTAGCGGAGGAGATACGCAGTATTTT.

The gene calls are TRBV6-5 and TRBJ1-4; D perhaps matches TRBD1 (6 bases). This CDR3 comprises 15 residues. The germline V and J ends were trimmed by 5 bases and 7 bases, with 17 bases remaining between them. Looked up from germline, CDR1 is MNHEY and CDR2 is SVGAGI. CDR3 bases: TGTGCCAGCAGTCGAGCTGGACAGTTCGGTGAAAAACTGTTTTTT. This sequence encodes CASSRAGQFGEKLFF.

V gene TRBV25-1 combines with J gene TRBJ2-1; TRBD2 aligns across 7 bases. The CDR3 totals 16 residues. Germline loops: CDR1 MGHDK, CDR2 SYGVNS. V lost 3 bases, J lost 5 bases, and 10 bases stayed unmatched. CDR3 region: CASSEDGGKKHNEQFF. The DNA for the CDR3 is TGTGCCAGCAGTGAGGACGGGGGGAAAAAACACAATGAGCAGTTCTTC. Based on the CDR3 plus reference TRBV25-1 and TRBJ2-1, the full variable domain is EADIYQTPRYLVIGTGKKITLECSQTMGHDKMYWYQQDPGMELHLIHYSYGVNSTEKGDLSSESTVSRIRTEHFPLTLESARPSHTSQYLCASSEDGGKKHNEQFFGPGTRLTVL.

This chain joins TRBV5-6 and TRBJ1-4; maybe TRBD1 (6 bases). Per the germline V gene, CDR1 is SGHDT and CDR2 is YYEEEE. The CDR3 extends over 16 amino acids. Trimming left V 4 bases short and J 6 bases short, with 19 bases between. CDR3 DNA sequence: TGTGCCAGCAGCCACAGGGTGGGGCATTCGGATGAAAAACTGTTTTTT. This gives the protein CASSHRVGHSDEKLFF.

This clone was counted a single time. The rearrangement joins TRBV11-2 to TRBJ2-3, with TRBD2 matching 9 bases. In germline, CDR1 is SGHAT, CDR2 FQNNGV. V lost 4 bases, J lost 3 bases, and 2 bases stayed unmatched. The CDR3 length is 14 residues. The CDR3 bases are TGTGCCAGCAGCTCGGGACTAGCTACAGATACGCAGTATTTT. This sequence encodes CASSSGLATDTQYF.

The chain joins TRBV5-1 to TRBJ2-7, with D perhaps given as TRBD1 or TRBD2 (5 bases each). Trimming took 4 bases from V and 1 from J, leaving 9 bases between them. Germline V gene sequence: CDR1 SGHRS, CDR2 YFSETQ. The CDR3 runs 13 residues. CDR3 sequence reads: CASSPGPSYEQYF. CDR3 coding DNA: TGCGCCAGCAGCCCGGGACCATCCTACGAGCAGTACTTC. The full variable domain, its missing parts supplied by reference TRBV5-1 and TRBJ2-7, is KAGVTQTPRYLIKTRGQQVTLSCSPISGHRSVSWYQQTPGQGLQFLFEYFSETQRNKGNFPGRFSGRQFSNSRSEMNVSTLELGDSALYLCASSPGPSYEQYFGPGTRLTVT.

The chain is built from TRBV7-8 and TRBJ2-7; no reliable D call. Deletions cut 1 base from V and 1 base from J, with 11 bases between. The CDR3 is 15 amino acids. Per germline, CDR1 SGHVS and CDR2 FQNEAQ. CDR3 sequence reads: CASSLDPGISYEQYF. The CDR3 bases are TGTGCCAGCAGCTTAGATCCAGGAATATCCTACGAGCAGTACTTC. Complete variable domain (other parts from reference TRBV7-8 and TRBJ2-7): GAGVSQSPRYKVAKRGQDVALRCDPISGHVSLFWYQQALGQGPEFLTYFQNEAQLDKSGLPSDRFFAERPEGSVSTLKIQRTQQEDSAVYLCASSLDPGISYEQYFGPGTRLTVT.